Given below is one T cell receptor beta chain in context. The sample is drawn from a study of CD8 T cells in Susac syndrome. The CDR3 covers 15 residues. Germline CDR1 is SGHVS and CDR2 is FNYEAQ. V was clipped by 1 base and J by 3 bases, with 13 bases between them. The multiple sclerosis control group was made up of treatment-naive patients with stable or active relapsing-remitting disease. Random hexamers were used to reverse transcribe roughly 0.45 to 1 ug of RNA. Across 54 Vbeta and 13 Jbeta, TCR beta CDR3 was amplified with immunoSEQ multiplex PCR. TCRdb re-called the immunoSEQ multiplex PCR reads through MiXCR, storing one row per CDR3 protein. Here the sample spans 65,000 to 90,000 distinct CDR3 sequences, about 95% being singletons.

V and J are TRBV7-6 and TRBJ2-7; D is unclear. Source material: CD8+ T cells from PBMCs. This receptor was identified in a human donor with multiple sclerosis. CDR3 nucleotides: TGTGCCAGCAGCTTAGAAGGCTCCTTGGGCTACGAGCAGTACTTC. Protein sequence: CASSLEGSLGYEQYF. Supplemented by reference TRBV7-6 and TRBJ2-7, the full variable domain reads GAGVSQSPRYKVTKRGQDVALRCDPISGHVSLYWYRQALGQGPEFLTYFNYEAQQDKSGLPNDRFSAERPEGSISTLTIQRTEQRDSAMYRCASSLEGSLGYEQYFGPGTRLTVT.